This T cell receptor (beta chain) emerged from a study of T-cell memory formation after mild COVID-19 listed by TCRdb under 2021. Broadly, across the study: Most TCR sequence clusters were specific to one of the two donors. T-cell clones expanding and contracting after mild COVID-19 in a couple of donors were tracked by longitudinal TCRalpha and TCRbeta repertoire sequencing. The cohort comprised two young, previously healthy adult volunteers, one female and one male. General conclusions and limits of the study: The study included only a couple of mild cases, and larger cohorts that include severe cases with pre-infection samples were judged to be necessary. The second-wave clones that peaked on day 37 were not confirmed to be SARS-CoV-2 specific. From day 15 to 85, contracting clones showed balanced CD4/CD8 phenotypes, whereas a second wave of clones that expanded from day 15 to 37 leaned towards CD4+. Some responding clones were detected in pre-infection memory, which suggested that pre-existing cross-reactive memory T cells had joined the SARS-CoV-2 response. Contracting CD4+ clones were found mainly in CM and EM memory subsets, while CD8+ clones were enriched in EMRA.

As for this clonotype: Its antigen remains undetermined. Base qualities were left out, and no much larger clone turns up one base away.

The listed sequencing device is Illumina NovaSeq 6000. TCRalpha and TCRbeta cDNA libraries were constructed by 5'RACE with constant-segment primers, with sample barcodes and unique molecular identifiers being introduced. RNA was extracted from every sample with Trizol reagent. Library amplification was performed in two PCR steps, and a second sample barcode and Illumina TruSeq adapters were introduced in the second step. Sequencing of the libraries was done on an Illumina NovaSeq, producing 2 x 150 bp paired-end reads. In the source study's methods: The reads were demultiplexed and collapsed into UMI-guided consensus sequences using migec v1.2.7. Using mixcr v2.1.11, UMI consensuses were aligned to TRA and TRB V and J templates and then assembled into clonotypes. Expanded or contracted clonotypes were those called significant by both edgeR and NoisET, with noise models trained on biological replicates. For edgeR calls, a false discovery rate-adjusted p below 0.01 and a log2 fold-change threshold of 1 were applied. As an exploratory analysis of dynamics, max-normalized trajectories of the 1000 most abundant clonotypes were examined with PCA combined with hierarchical clustering. Separately sequenced CD4+ and CD8+ repertoires were used to assign the CD4 or CD8 phenotype of responding clones. TCRdb applied fastp at Q25 and MiXCR to the public reads, then kept only in-frame beta chains. Each CDR3 protein appears once, grouped with its most common genes and DNA. In this record, the V and J calls reflect TCRdb's handling and not the investigators' own analysis. The sample records about 360,000 distinct CDR3 sequences, over 13% of which are singletons. Around 21% of the sample lies in the top ten.

PBMCs were isolated by Ficoll-Paque density gradient centrifugation. V lost 4 bases and J lost 1 base; the stretch between them is 14 bases long. Looking up the germline V gene yields CDR1 MNHEY and CDR2 SVGEGT. Its CDR3 holds 16 amino acids, cysteine through phenylalanine. Only the CDR3 part of the read is kept: 48 bases, read in frame from the first base. Sequences were obtained from PBMCs or a T cell subset sorted from them (not recorded which). The chain is encoded by TRBV6-2 or TRBV6-3 joined to TRBJ1-5; a tentative D match to TRBD1 spans 5 bases. The receptor was derived from a man between 18 and 35 years old who had mild COVID-19 (a few samples of this study predate the infection). The sample titles of this study are shuffled in the database, so cell type and time point are left out; the donor was told from shared clones. The bases read TGTGCCAGCAGTTCCCTCGGGACGGTGAGCAATCAGCCCCAGCATTTT. Protein translation: CASSSLGTVSNQPQHF.